This TCR beta chain was found in a study of identical twins listed by TCRdb under 2016. With respect to the entire study: TCR alpha and beta repertoires from monozygotic twins, unrelated adults of various ages and cord blood were deep-sequenced to test whether fetal clonotypes persist. To rule out contamination, replicate twin experiments were performed at different times with different library preparation protocols. Broader findings and caveats from the paper: Zero-insertion analyses could be partly confounded by invariant T cells such as MAIT and iNKT, though diverse VJ usage argued against such confounding for most clonotypes. Conclusions relied on cross-sectional statistical analysis, since the same donors could not be followed over many years. In monozygotic twins, out-of-frame TCR alpha sharing was systematically underestimated by recombination models, although the models agreed with sharing between unrelated individuals. Compared with coincidental sharing between unrelated individuals, out-of-frame TCR alpha sequences shared between twins had an excess of sequences with low generation probability. A weaker excess of twin sharing was found in beta out-of-frame sequences because the signal-to-noise ratio was lowered by fewer shared sequences. Abundant cord blood beta clonotypes carried fewer insertions; young adult naive repertoires showed a weaker similar trend, while memory repertoires showed none.

Libraries were prepared through 5' RACE. Sequencer: Illumina HiSeq 2000. Template switching introduced a universal primer binding site; the final cDNA contained a unique molecular identifier, enabling accurate counting of TCR cDNA molecules. First-strand cDNA for TCR alpha and beta chains was synthesized from specific primers in the conserved constant-segment region. Each cDNA library was double barcoded, with a SMART-Mk sample barcode plus Illumina barcodes, to control for contamination. TruSeq adapter sequences and Illumina sample barcodes were added in two successive PCR steps. Sequencing of the TCR alpha and beta cDNA libraries was done on the Illumina HiSeq platform using custom primers. On the study's bioinformatics: Unique molecular identifiers were extracted from raw reads with MiGEC, and CDR3 positions were determined with MiXCR. Recombination models were inferred per individual with the repgenHMM and IGoR tools using an EM algorithm. Shared clonotypes were analyzed with the tcR package in R, and sharing was normalized by the product of cloneset sizes. Out-of-frame nonproductive sequences were analyzed to study raw recombination free of thymic and clonal selection effects. TCRdb reprocessed the public reads (quality trimming at Q25 with fastp, clone calling with MiXCR) and kept in-frame beta chains. Each entry is one CDR3 protein sequence, shown with its most common DNA and genes. None of the V and J calls come from the authors' own analysis; TCRdb made them. The sample table holds around 450,000 distinct CDR3 sequences, of which 14% were seen once. The leading ten clones occupy around 0.48% of the sample.

The CDR3 holds 15 amino acids from the cysteine to the phenylalanine. Only the CDR3 part of the read is kept: 45 bases, read in frame from the first base. Based on the germline V gene, the CDR1 and CDR2 sequences are SQVTM and ANQGSEA. Unmatched junction bases come to 8, with V trimmed by 5 bases and J by 4 bases. All donors were healthy Caucasians. Three pairs of female monozygotic twins, all aged roughly 18 to 29 years, made up the twin cohort. CD4+ and CD8+ T cell populations were isolated with positive isolation kits from Invitrogen. This clonotype was counted between two and nine times. The antigen it binds to is not known. Base qualities are missing; no much larger clone stands one base away. This sample was shared with a second study, whose subject was yellow fever vaccine responses in identical twins. As noted in the second study: According to the authors, the vaccine-induced T cell response in identical twins seemed to be partly convergent and partly specific to each individual. Focusing on identical twins, the study followed the T cell clones that responded to the vaccine, and did so with precision.

The origin of this receptor is a woman between 18 and 29 years old in good health. Sequenced sample: CD4+ T cells sorted from blood. The V and J genes are TRBV29-1 and TRBJ2-1; 10 bases in between match TRBD2. The CDR3 reads CSVPLAGVGYNEQFF. The DNA is TGCAGCGTTCCTCTAGCGGGAGTTGGATACAATGAGCAGTTCTTC.